The subject of this entry is one TCR beta chain. V was clipped by 2 bases and J by 7 bases, with 14 bases between them. The CDR3 runs 14 residues. CDR1 and CDR2 from the germline V gene are ENHRY and SYGVKD. Clones were sequenced by immunoSEQ multiplex PCR, and TCRdb holds only the in-frame ones, with some missing. The repertoire has some 71,000 clones, 85% to 90% of them found once; the top ten carry approximately 0.4%. Thawed PBMCs were FACS-sorted into unstimulated CD4+CD25+CD127- regulatory T cells, CD4+CD25- non-regulatory cells, CD4 and CD8 cells. This entry is derived from a study of Tregs in tolerant kidney transplant recipients. Study in general: The nonmyeloablative bone marrow transplants came from related graft donors, with transient mixed chimerism.

The TCR was taken from a human donor who received a combined kidney and bone marrow transplant. The rearrangement links TRBV10-3 to TRBJ1-1, with a possible D match to TRBD1 (5 bases). This specimen was CD4+ T cells from blood, taken before the transplant. In DNA, the CDR3 is TGTGCCATCAGTGAGCCAGGGTGGGGGGGTGAAGCTTTCTTT. Protein: CAISEPGWGGEAFF.